One T cell receptor beta chain is described in this entry. As yet, its antigen is unknown. The V gene's germline CDR1 is MNHNS and CDR2 SASEGT. The length of the CDR3 is 17 residues. For each CDR3 protein, TCRdb gives one entry from its re-call of the 5' RACE reads, without DNA. Its listing shows fewer than 400,000 distinct CDR3 sequences. These data are taken from a study of monozygotic twins with inflammatory bowel disease. Overall study findings and caveats: Differences in immunosuppressive treatment may have been a source of added variability in patient repertoires.

The sample comprised blood. The TCR sequence derives from a human donor with ulcerative colitis or Crohn's disease, or a healthy co-twin of an affected twin (not recorded which). This chain uses TRBV6-1 with TRBJ2-1; the TCRdb call, TRBD1, lacks DNA for checking. CDR3 sequence: CASTRKRGGAGGNEQFF.